What follows are 5 T cell receptor beta chains derived from one specimen sequenced in a study of CD8 T cells in ankylosing spondylitis. MiXCR, run by TCRdb on the 5' RACE reads, gives a single entry per CDR3 protein. Altogether fewer than 400,000 distinct CDR3 sequences are present, about 14% being singletons, with the ten largest covering approximately 0.99%. The sample comprised blood, either unsorted or a sorted T cell fraction (not recorded which). These receptor sequences come from a male donor with ankylosing spondylitis or in good health (not recorded which).

There are a few counts of this clonotype. V is TRBV7-9 and J is TRBJ2-5, with a tentative D call TRBD1 (6 bases). The length of the CDR3 is 15 residues. Germline loops: CDR1 SEHNR, CDR2 FQNEAQ (reference sequence). Trimming left V 5 bases short and J 3 bases short, with 16 bases between. In nucleotides, the CDR3 is TGTGCCAGCAGCGCTGACCGGGACACAGAAGAGACCCAGTACTTC. The encoded protein is CASSADRDTEETQYF.

The chain is built from TRBV15 and TRBJ2-1; D is possibly TRBD1 (5 bases). The CDR3 runs to 15 residues. CDR1 is LNHNV and CDR2 is YYDKDF in the germline V gene (reference sequence). V lost 4 bases and J 2 bases, leaving 12 bases between the germline ends. CDR3 loop: CATSTGAGTYNEQFF. The CDR3 DNA sequence: TGTGCCACCAGCACTGGGGCCGGAACCTACAATGAGCAGTTCTTC.

This sequence joins TRBV5-1 and TRBJ1-5, with 7 bases identical to TRBD1. This CDR3 has 14 amino acids. Germline values: CDR1 SGHRS, CDR2 YFSETQ. V trimming: 4 bases; J trimming: 6 bases; junction bases outside the gene matches: 7. This CDR3 is CASSPQGGSQPQHF. The CDR3 nucleotides are TGCGCCAGCAGCCCGCAGGGGGGTTCTCAGCCCCAGCATTTT.

This clonotype has a handful of counts. The chain links TRBV24-1 to TRBJ1-2; D is undetermined. CDR1 is KGHDR, CDR2 SFDVKD, per germline. Trimming cost V 3 bases and J 2 bases, with 15 bases left between them. The CDR3 is 16 residues long. CDR3 sequence reads: CATSDPPSRANYGYTF. The CDR3, as DNA: TGTGCCACCAGTGATCCTCCTTCCCGGGCGAACTATGGCTACACCTTC.

This clonotype has a handful of counts. This chain connects TRBV6-1 to TRBJ1-1; possible D gene TRBD1, 5 bases. The CDR3 loop spans 14 amino acids. Germline CDR1 is MNHNS and CDR2 is SASEGT. The V end was cut by 8 bases, the J end by 1 base, with 14 bases between. For the CDR3, the DNA is TGTGCCAGCTCCCAGGGAGTAGGGAACACTGAAGCTTTCTTT. Protein product: CASSQGVGNTEAFF.